This TCR beta chain was sequenced during a study of tumor-infiltrating lymphocytes in primary liver carcinoma. Points from the study as a whole: Tumor region pairs showed greater overlap than either tumor-adjacent or tumor-blood pairs did. Only about 7-25% of top clones occurred in every one of the five tumor regions.

From approximately 450 ng total RNA, TCR beta cDNA was generated with a primer in the constant region. TCR beta libraries came from three nested multiplex PCR rounds using slightly modified ARM-PCR. TRBV1-TRBV30 forward primers paired with a C-beta reverse primer were used in the first two PCR rounds, which ran roughly 9 cycles each. Each CDR3 protein gets one entry after TCRdb re-called the multiplex PCR reads with MiXCR. Seen here are 55,000 or so distinct CDR3 sequences, roughly 70% observed once, and the top ten hold approximately 54%. The CDR3 has 17 residues. From germline, CDR1 is MNHEY and CDR2 SVGEGT. Trimming removed 7 bases at V and 7 bases at J, with 26 bases between. Co-extraction of both nucleic acids (RNA and DNA) used 20-30 mg of unsorted bulk tissue. Among the patients, all had chronic HBV infection and none had been treated. A note on this clonotype: What it recognizes is unknown.

Material for sequencing was liver tumor tissue from sampling region 2. Regarding subset: tumor region T2, inferior pole. This chain links TRBV6-2 or TRBV6-3 with TRBJ2-1; D tentatively fits TRBD1 or TRBD2 (5 bases each). The TCR sequence derives from a man aged 35-49 years with primary liver carcinoma and hepatitis B virus infection. The CDR3 loop reads CASTGMREGLRGNEQFF. The DNA of the CDR3 is TGTGCCAGCACGGGTATGCGTGAGGGCCTAAGGGGAAATGAGCAGTTCTTC.